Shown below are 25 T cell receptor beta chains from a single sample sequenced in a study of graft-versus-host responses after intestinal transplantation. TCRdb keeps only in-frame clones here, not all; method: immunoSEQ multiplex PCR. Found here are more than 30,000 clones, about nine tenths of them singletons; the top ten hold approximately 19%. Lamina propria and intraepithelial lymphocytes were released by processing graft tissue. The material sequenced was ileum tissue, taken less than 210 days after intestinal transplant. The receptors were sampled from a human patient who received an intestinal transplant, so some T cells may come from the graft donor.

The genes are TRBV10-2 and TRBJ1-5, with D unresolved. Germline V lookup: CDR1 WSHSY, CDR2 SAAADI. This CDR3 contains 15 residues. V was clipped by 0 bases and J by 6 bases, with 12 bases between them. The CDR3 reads CASSESRGSGQPQHF. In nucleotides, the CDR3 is TGCGCCAGCAGTGAGTCAAGAGGGAGTGGTCAGCCCCAGCATTTT.

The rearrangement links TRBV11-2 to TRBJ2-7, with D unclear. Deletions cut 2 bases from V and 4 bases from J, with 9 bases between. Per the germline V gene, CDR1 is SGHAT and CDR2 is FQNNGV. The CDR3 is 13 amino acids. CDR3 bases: TGTGCCAGCAGCTTACGGGCAGTTTACGAGCAGTACTTC. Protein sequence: CASSLRAVYEQYF.

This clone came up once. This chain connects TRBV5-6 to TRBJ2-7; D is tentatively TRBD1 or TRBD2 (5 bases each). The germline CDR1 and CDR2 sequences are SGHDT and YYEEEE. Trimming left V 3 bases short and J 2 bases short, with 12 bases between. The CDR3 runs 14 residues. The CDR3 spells CASSWGTGTYEQYF. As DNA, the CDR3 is TGTGCCAGCAGCTGGGGGACGGGAACCTACGAGCAGTACTTC.

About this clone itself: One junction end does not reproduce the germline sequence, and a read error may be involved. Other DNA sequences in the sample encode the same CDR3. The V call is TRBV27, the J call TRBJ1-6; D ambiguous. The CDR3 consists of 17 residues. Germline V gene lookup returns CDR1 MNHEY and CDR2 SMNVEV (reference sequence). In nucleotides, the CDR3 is TGTGCCAGCCGTTTCCTACCTCCGGGCTCCTATAATTCACCCCTCCACTTT. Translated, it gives CASRFLPPGSYNSPLHF.

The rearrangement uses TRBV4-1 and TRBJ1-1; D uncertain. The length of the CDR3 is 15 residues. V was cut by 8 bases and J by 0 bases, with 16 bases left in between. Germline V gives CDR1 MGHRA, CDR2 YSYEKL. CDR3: CASELTGSMNTEAFF. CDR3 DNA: TGCGCCAGCGAGCTGACGGGTTCCATGAACACTGAAGCTTTCTTT.

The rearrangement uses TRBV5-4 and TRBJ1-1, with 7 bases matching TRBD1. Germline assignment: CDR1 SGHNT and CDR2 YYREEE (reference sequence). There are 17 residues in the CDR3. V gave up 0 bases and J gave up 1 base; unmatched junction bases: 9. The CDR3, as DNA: TGTGCCAGCAGCTTGGAAGGTCTCCGACAGGGGAACACTGAAGCTTTCTTT. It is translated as CASSLEGLRQGNTEAFF. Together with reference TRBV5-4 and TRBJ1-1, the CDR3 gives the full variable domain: ETGVTQSPTHLIKTRGQQVTLRCSSQSGHNTVSWYQQALGQGPQFIFQYYREEENGRGNFPPRFSGLQFPNYSSELNVNALELDDSALYLCASSLEGLRQGNTEAFFGQGTRLTVV.

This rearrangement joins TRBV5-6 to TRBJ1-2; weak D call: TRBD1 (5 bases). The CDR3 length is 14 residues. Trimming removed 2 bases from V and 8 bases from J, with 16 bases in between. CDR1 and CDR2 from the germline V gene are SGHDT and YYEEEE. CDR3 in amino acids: CASSFPGPIGGYTF. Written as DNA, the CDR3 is TGTGCCAGCAGCTTTCCGGGACCAATCGGGGGCTACACCTTC.

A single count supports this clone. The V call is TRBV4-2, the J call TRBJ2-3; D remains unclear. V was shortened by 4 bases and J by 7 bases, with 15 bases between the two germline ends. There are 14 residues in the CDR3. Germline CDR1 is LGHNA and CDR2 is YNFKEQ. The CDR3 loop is CASSPPLFSNTQYF. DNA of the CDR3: TGTGCCAGCAGCCCCCCCCTCTTCTCCAATACGCAGTATTTT.

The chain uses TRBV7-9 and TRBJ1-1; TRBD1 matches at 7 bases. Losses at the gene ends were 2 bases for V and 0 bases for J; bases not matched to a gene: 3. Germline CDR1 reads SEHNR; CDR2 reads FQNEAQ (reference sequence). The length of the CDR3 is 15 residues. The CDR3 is CASSLSGTVNTEAFF. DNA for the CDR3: TGTGCCAGCAGCTTAAGCGGGACAGTGAACACTGAAGCTTTCTTT. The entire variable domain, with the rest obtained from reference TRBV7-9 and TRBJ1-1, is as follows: DTGVSQNPRHKITKRGQNVTFRCDPISEHNRLYWYRQTLGQGPEFLTYFQNEAQLEKSRLLSDRFSAERPKGSFSTLEIQRTEQGDSAMYLCASSLSGTVNTEAFFGQGTRLTVV.

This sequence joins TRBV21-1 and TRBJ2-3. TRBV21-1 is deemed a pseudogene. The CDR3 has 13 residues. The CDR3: CAEGGRGEDTQYF. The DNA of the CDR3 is TGTGCCGAGGGGGGCAGGGGCGAAGATACGCAGTATTTT.

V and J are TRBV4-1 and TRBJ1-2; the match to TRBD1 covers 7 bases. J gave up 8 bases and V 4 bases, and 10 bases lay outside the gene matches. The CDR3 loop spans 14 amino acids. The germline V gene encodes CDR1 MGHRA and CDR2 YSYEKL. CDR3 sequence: CASSPSEGAGGYTF. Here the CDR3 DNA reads TGCGCCAGCAGCCCGAGTGAGGGGGCAGGGGGCTACACCTTC.

The CDR3 nucleotides are TGTGCCAGCAGCAGGGACAGTTGGGAGGGCTACACCTTC. This encodes CASSRDSWEGYTF. The rearrangement links TRBV28 to TRBJ1-2, with 7 bases fitting TRBD1. The CDR3 contains 13 residues. Germline assignment: CDR1 MDHEN and CDR2 SYDVKM. V lost 6 bases and J lost 8; bases outside the gene matches: 9.

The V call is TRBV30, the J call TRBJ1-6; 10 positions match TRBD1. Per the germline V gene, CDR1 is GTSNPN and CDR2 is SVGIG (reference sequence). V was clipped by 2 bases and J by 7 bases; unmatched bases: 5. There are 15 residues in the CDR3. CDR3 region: CAWSTGQGENSPLHF. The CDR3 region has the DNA TGTGCCTGGAGTACAGGACAGGGGGAAAATTCACCCCTCCACTTT.

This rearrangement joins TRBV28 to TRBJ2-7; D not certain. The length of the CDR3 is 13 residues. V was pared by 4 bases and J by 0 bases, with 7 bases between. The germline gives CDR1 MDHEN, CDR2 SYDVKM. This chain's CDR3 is CASSSRISYEQYF. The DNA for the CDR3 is TGTGCCAGCAGTTCCAGGATCTCCTACGAGCAGTACTTC.

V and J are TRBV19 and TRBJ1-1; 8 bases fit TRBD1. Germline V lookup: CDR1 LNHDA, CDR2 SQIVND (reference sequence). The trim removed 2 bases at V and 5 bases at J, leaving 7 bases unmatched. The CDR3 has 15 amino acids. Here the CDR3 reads CASSIKDRVRTEAFF. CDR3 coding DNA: TGTGCCAGTAGTATAAAGGACAGGGTCAGGACTGAAGCTTTCTTT.

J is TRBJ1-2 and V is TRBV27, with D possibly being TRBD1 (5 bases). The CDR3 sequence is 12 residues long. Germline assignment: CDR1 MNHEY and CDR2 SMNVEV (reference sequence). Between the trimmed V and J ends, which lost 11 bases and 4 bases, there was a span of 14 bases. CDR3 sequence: CAVWDRPYGYTF. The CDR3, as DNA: TGTGCCGTATGGGACCGACCCTATGGCTACACCTTC.

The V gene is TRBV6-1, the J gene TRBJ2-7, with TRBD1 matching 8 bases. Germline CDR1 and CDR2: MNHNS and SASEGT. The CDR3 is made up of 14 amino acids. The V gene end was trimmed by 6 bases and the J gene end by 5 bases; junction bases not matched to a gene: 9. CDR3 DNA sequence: TGTGCCAGCAGGGGACAGGTTCTTTCTAACGAGCAGTACTTC. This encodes CASRGQVLSNEQYF.

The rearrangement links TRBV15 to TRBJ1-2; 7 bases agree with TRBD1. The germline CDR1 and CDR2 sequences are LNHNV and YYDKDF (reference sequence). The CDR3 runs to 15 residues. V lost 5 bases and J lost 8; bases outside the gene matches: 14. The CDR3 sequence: CATSGTRQGRQGYTF. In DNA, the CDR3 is TGTGCCACCAGCGGGACCCGACAGGGAAGACAGGGCTACACCTTC. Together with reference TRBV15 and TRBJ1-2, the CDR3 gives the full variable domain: DAMVIQNPRYQVTQFGKPVTLSCSQTLNHNVMYWYQQKSSQAPKLLFHYYDKDFNNEADTPDNFQSRRPNTSFCFLDIRSPGLGDTAMYLCATSGTRQGRQGYTFGSGTRLTVV.

CDR3 coding DNA: TGTGCCAGCAGCAGAGACCATCAGGGAGGCTACACCTTC. Its protein is CASSRDHQGGYTF. J is TRBJ1-2 and V is TRBV7-3, with a possible D match to TRBD1 (5 bases). This CDR3 region has 13 residues. Germline values: CDR1 SGHTA, CDR2 FQGTGA. Trimming took off 5 bases at V and 8 bases at J, with 15 bases between the two ends.

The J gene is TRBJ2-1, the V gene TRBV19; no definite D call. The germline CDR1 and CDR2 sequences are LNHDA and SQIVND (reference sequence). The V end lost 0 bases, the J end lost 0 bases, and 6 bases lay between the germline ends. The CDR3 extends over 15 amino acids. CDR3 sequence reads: CASSIDGSSYNEQFF. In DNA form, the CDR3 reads TGTGCCAGTAGTATAGACGGAAGCTCCTACAATGAGCAGTTCTTC.

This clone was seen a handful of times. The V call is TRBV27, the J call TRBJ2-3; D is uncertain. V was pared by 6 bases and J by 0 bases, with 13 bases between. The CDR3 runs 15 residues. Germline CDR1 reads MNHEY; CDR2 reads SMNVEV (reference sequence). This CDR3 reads CASSPRTASTDTQYF. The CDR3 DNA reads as TGTGCCAGCAGCCCCCGAACGGCTAGCACAGATACGCAGTATTTT.

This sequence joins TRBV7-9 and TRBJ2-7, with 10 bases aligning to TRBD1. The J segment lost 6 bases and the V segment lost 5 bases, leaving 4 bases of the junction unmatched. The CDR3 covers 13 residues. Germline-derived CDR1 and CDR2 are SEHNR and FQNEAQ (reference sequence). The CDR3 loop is CASSAGQGVEQYF. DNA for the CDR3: TGTGCCAGCAGCGCCGGACAGGGGGTCGAGCAGTACTTC.

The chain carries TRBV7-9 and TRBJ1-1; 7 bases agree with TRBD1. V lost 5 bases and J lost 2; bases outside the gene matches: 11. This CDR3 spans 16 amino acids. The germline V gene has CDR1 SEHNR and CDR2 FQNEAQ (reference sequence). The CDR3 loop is CASSTGEAGGNTEAFF. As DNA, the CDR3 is TGTGCCAGCAGCACCGGAGAGGCAGGGGGTAACACTGAAGCTTTCTTT. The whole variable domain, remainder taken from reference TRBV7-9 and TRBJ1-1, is DTGVSQNPRHKITKRGQNVTFRCDPISEHNRLYWYRQTLGQGPEFLTYFQNEAQLEKSRLLSDRFSAERPKGSFSTLEIQRTEQGDSAMYLCASSTGEAGGNTEAFFGQGTRLTVV.

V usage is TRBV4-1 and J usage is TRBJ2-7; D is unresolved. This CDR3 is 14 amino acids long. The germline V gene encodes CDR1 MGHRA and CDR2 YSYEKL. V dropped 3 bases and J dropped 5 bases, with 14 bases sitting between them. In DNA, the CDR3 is TGCGCCAGCAGCCAGGATATCCTCCGAGACGAGCAGTACTTC. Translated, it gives CASSQDILRDEQYF.

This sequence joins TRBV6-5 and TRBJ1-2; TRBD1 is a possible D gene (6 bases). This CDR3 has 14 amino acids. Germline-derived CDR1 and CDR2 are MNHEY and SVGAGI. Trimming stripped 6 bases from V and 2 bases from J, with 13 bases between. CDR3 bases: TGTGCCAGCAGCCTAGGGGGAAGGAACTATGGCTACACCTTC. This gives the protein CASSLGGRNYGYTF.